This note documents a single TCR beta chain sequence. Its antigen remains unidentified. The data were obtained in a study of TIL therapy for anti-PD-1-resistant metastatic lung cancer. Whole-study findings and limits: Patients were highly selected, enriched for treatment-naive, never-smoker and oncogene-addicted cases.

Described time point: pre-treatment sample, taken before nivolumab and TIL therapy. Most excised metastases sampled were pleural nodules or supraclavicular lymph nodes. The immunoSEQ assay was v3. Only in-frame clones appear in the TCRdb table, and some are missing; sequencing was by immunoSEQ multiplex PCR. The data contain over 10,000 clones, 66% of them singletons. V was clipped by 6 bases and J by 3 bases, with 5 bases between them. CDR3 length: 11 residues. The germline gives CDR1 SGHDT, CDR2 YYEEEE. The sequencing used tumor tissue, collected at baseline. This sequence was found in a woman aged 25-80 years with non-small cell lung cancer. V and J are TRBV5-6 and TRBJ2-3, with unresolved D. This CDR3 reads CASTATDTQYF. Written as DNA, the CDR3 is TGTGCCAGCACCGCTACAGATACGCAGTATTTT.